The 2 T cell receptor beta chains below all came from one sample that was sequenced in a study of shared clonotypes between healthy human individuals. Naive CD8 cells lacked CD45RO, underwent positive selection for CCR7 and left out terminally differentiated effector memory CD45RA+ cells. Sequenced by immunoSEQ multiplex PCR; TCRdb stores in-frame clones only, minus some. The data show some 2 million clones, roughly 94% seen once. The material sequenced was naive CD8+ T cells sorted from blood. The receptors derive from a man younger than 35 in good health.

The rearrangement links TRBV7-9 to TRBJ1-1; the match to TRBD1 covers 10 bases. The CDR3 has 15 residues. CDR1 and CDR2 from the germline V gene are SEHNR and FQNEAQ (reference sequence). The junction had 4 bases not matched to a gene; V was cut back by 5 bases and J by 1 base. The CDR3 sequence: CASSIGQGGNTEAFF. In DNA, the CDR3 is TGTGCCAGCAGCATCGGACAGGGGGGGAACACTGAAGCTTTCTTT.

CDR3 sequence reads: CASSRLQETQYF. CDR3 nucleotides: TGTGCCAGCAGCAGACTCCAAGAGACCCAGTACTTC. The J gene is TRBJ2-5, the V gene TRBV7-9, with D uncertain. This CDR3 is 12 amino acids long. Trimming took 5 bases from V and 1 from J, leaving 5 bases between them. Germline V lookup: CDR1 SEHNR, CDR2 FQNEAQ (reference sequence).